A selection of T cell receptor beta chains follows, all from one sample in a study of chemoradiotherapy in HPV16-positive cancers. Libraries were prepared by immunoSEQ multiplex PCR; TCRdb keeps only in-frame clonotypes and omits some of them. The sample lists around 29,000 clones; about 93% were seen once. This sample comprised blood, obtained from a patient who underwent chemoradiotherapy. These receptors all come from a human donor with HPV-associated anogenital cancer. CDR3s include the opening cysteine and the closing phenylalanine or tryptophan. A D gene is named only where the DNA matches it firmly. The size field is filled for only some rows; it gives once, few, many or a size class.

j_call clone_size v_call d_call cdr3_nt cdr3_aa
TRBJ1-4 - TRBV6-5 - TGTGCCAGCAGTTCGGGGGCAACTAATGAAAAACTGTTTTTT CASSSGATNEKLFF
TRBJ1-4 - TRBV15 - TGTGCCACCAGCAGAGATTCCGGACGGGAAAAACTGTTTTTT CATSRDSGREKLFF
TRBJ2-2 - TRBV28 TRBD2 TGTGCCAGCACCGACGACAGACCGTCGACGACTAGCGGGAGGCACGGGGAGCTGTTTTTT CASTDDRPSTTSGRHGELFF
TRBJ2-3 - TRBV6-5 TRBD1 TGTGCCAGCAGTTGGACAGGACACACAGATACGCAGTATTTT CASSWTGHTDTQYF
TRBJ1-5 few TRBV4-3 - TGCGCCAGCAGCCAAGATGAGGGACTTGGCCAGCCCCAGCATTTT CASSQDEGLGQPQHF
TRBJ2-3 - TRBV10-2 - TGCGCCAGCAGTGACACAGATACGCAGTATTTT CASSDTDTQYF
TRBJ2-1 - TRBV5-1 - TGCGCCAGCAGCTTGGGCTCACTAGAAAAAGTTGGCAATGAGCAGTTCTTC CASSLGSLEKVGNEQFF
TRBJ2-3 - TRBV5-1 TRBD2 TGCGCCAGCAGCTTGATACTAGCGGGAGGGTGGGCAGATACGCAGTATTTT CASSLILAGGWADTQYF
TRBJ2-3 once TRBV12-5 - TGTGCTAGTGGTTTGGTACGAGGGGGCGCGGGGCCAGATACGCAGTATTTT CASGLVRGGAGPDTQYF
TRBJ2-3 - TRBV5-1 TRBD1 TGCGCCAGCAGCTCGACAGGGGGAGTAGATACGCAGTATTTT CASSSTGGVDTQYF
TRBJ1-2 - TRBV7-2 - TGTGCCAGCAGCTCCCGACAGGACAACCCCTATGGCTACACCTTC CASSSRQDNPYGYTF
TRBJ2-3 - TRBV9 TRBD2 TGTGCCAGCAGCGCGGGGACTAGCAGTATCACAGATACGCAGTATTTT CASSAGTSSITDTQYF
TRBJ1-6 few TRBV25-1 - TGTGCCAGCATTGGGGGAAACTCCTATAATTCACCCCTCCACTTT CASIGGNSYNSPLHF
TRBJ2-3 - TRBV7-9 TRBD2 TGTGCCAGCAGCTTACGGCTAGCGGGCACAGATACGCAGTATTTT CASSLRLAGTDTQYF
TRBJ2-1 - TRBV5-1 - TGCGCCAGCAGCTCGGGCGCTAGCTCGTCCCACAATGAGCAGTTCTTC CASSSGASSSHNEQFF
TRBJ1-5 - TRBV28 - TGTGCCAGCAACCCCCCGGATAGCAATCAGCCCCAGCATTTT CASNPPDSNQPQHF
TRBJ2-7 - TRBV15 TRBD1 TGTGCCACCAGCGGACAGGGTTCAGAGCAGTACTTC CATSGQGSEQYF
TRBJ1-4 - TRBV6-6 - TGTGCCAGCAGTGACCGGGGTTCTCAAAATGAAAAACTGTTTTTT CASSDRGSQNEKLFF
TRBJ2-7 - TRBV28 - TGTGCCAGCAGTTTCAGGGGCCTTAAGTACGAGCAGTACTTC CASSFRGLKYEQYF
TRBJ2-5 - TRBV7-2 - TGTGCCAGCAGCTTAGGGCTGGGCCAAGAGACCCAGTACTTC CASSLGLGQETQYF
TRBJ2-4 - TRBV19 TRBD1 TGTGCCAGTTCGTCGACAGGGAATGTAGGAAACATTCAGTACTTC CASSSTGNVGNIQYF
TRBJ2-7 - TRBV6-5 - TGTGCCAGCAGTTCCATTTGGGGAGCCTACTCCTACGAGCAGTACTTC CASSSIWGAYSYEQYF
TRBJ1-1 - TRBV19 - TGTGCCAGTAGTATAAATTCGGCGGCTCTATACACTGAAGCTTTCTTT CASSINSAALYTEAFF
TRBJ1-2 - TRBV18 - TGTGCCAGCTCACCAACACCGGGAGGGACTATGGGCTACACCTTC CASSPTPGGTMGYTF
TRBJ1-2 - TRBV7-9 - TGTGCCAGCAGCTTAGATTGGGGCTACACCTTC CASSLDWGYTF
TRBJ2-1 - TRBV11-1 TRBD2 TGTGCCAGCACCCCGGGGCGCGGGGGGAGCAATGAGCAGTTCTTC CASTPGRGGSNEQFF
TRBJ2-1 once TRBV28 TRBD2 TGTGCCAGCAGTCCGACTAAGACTAGCGGGTACAATGAGCAGTTCTTC CASSPTKTSGYNEQFF
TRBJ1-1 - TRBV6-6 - TGTGCCAGCAGTTACTCGACTGGGGGTAGGGCGGGAGAAGCTTTCTTT CASSYSTGGRAGEAFF
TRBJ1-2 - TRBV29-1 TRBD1 TGCAGCGTTATCGGTCAGGGGGACTATGGCTACACCTTC CSVIGQGDYGYTF
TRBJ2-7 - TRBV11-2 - TGTGCCAGCAGCTTAGTTCGGGGACCCTACGAGCAGTACTTC CASSLVRGPYEQYF
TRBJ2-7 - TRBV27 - TGTGCCAGCAGTTTATCATGGGGGAGCGGCGGCTCCTACGAGCAGTACTTC CASSLSWGSGGSYEQYF
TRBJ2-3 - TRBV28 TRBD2 TGTGCCAGCAGTTTGGCGGGGGGGCGTGCAGATACGCAGTATTTT CASSLAGGRADTQYF
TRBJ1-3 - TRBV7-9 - TGTGCCAGCAGCCCCCCTGGAGGGTCTGGAAACACCATATATTTT CASSPPGGSGNTIYF
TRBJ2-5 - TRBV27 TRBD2 TGTGCCAGCAGTCCTCCGACTAGCGGGAGGGCCAGGGAGACCCAGTACTTC CASSPPTSGRARETQYF
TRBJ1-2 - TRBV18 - TGTGCCAGCTCACCGTACAGGGAGGAAGGCTACACCTTC CASSPYREEGYTF
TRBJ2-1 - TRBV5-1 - TGCGCCAGCAGCTTGTCCGGGGTGGGGTACAATGAGCAGTTCTTC CASSLSGVGYNEQFF
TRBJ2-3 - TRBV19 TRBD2 TGTGCCAGTAGGGGGGGGTGGGCAGATACGCAGTATTTT CASRGGWADTQYF
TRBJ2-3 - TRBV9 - TGTGCCAGCAGCGTAGCAGGACGCCAGACAGATACGCAGTATTTT CASSVAGRQTDTQYF
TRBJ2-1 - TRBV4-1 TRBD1 TGCGCCAGCAGCCACCCGGGACAGAGCTCCTACAATGAGCAGTTCTTC CASSHPGQSSYNEQFF
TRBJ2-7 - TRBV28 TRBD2 TGTGCCAGCAGTTTAGGGTCGCCTAGCGGGATCCGCAAAATCGACTACGAGCAGTACTTC CASSLGSPSGIRKIDYEQYF
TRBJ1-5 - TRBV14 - TGTGCCAGCAGCCAAACGACGTATCAGCCCCAGCATTTT CASSQTTYQPQHF
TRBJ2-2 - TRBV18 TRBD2 TGTGCCAGCTCACCATTTCGAAGTAGCGGGAGACACACCGGGGAGCTGTTTTTT CASSPFRSSGRHTGELFF